This TCR gamma chain came from a study of gamma delta lymphoproliferative disorders and STAT genes (dated by TCRdb to about 2018). For context, the study as a whole: The LymphoTrack Dx TCRG Assay was used to prepare gamma-chain libraries from at least 50 ng of genomic DNA. To confirm the results, all delta-chain samples and two gamma-chain samples were sequenced a second time. The study profiled TCR gamma and delta CDR3 repertoires by deep sequencing in Tgammadelta lymphoproliferative disease patients and healthy controls, within a larger immunophenotypic and STAT-mutation study. Because no corresponding Invivoscribe delta assay was available, delta-chain libraries were prepared according to the EuroClonality-NGS working group standard operating procedure. Findings and caveats that apply to the study as a whole: The authors noted that NGS specificity may be reduced at low frequencies, so the public or private nature of leukemic clones needs confirmation. When whole repertoires were clustered, gamma repertoires from patients grouped apart from those of healthy controls, but delta repertoires did not separate between the groups. Leukemic cells were skewed toward terminal effectors, whereas control T cells likely spanned varied maturation stages, a difference potentially limiting comparisons between patients and controls. Nearly all major patient gamma and delta clonotypes were public, shared with at least one healthy donor; only a couple of gamma clonotypes were private to disease.

This clone is categorized as large (0.1 to 1%). Its specific antigen is unknown. There are no base qualities to consult, and no much larger clone falls within one base. In both library methods, multiplex PCR was carried out with primers targeting conserved V and J regions of the TCR genes. The amplicons were purified, pooled and then sequenced on an Illumina MiSeq platform. The authors' analysis ran thus. MiXCR performed V(D)J alignment, clonotype assembly and translation, and VDJtools was used for functionality assessment and CDR3 repertoire analyses. CDR3 was defined per IMGT, and analyses were restricted to productive sequences using functional genes, excluding ORF genes and pseudogenes. A custom Python script was used to look across all patients and controls for identical amino acid CDR3s belonging to major clonotypes, meaning those with a frequency of >=5%. A one-sided non-parametric Wilcoxon test was used to compare clonotype frequencies between patients and controls. Clonotypes were called again by TCRdb from the public reads via CATT, and duplicate nucleotide sequences were then merged into one entry. The V and J calls come from TCRdb's annotation, not from the publication. The sample profile shows 2,500 or so gamma-chain clones; 10% to 13% of them were found once. 9.4% of the sample is in the top ten clones.

V lost 8 bases and J lost 1 base, and the count of bases not matched to a germline gene is 6. Including the terminal cysteine and phenylalanine, the CDR3 comprises 13 residues. Only the CDR3 portion is preserved as DNA: 39 bases, with reading frame beginning at the first base. For both patients and controls, peripheral blood mononuclear cells were isolated, and the genomic DNA from these cells was used for TCR sequencing. The control group consisted of approximately 23 healthy adult blood donors (median age around 68 years; roughly 12 males and around eleven females) who were matched to the patients for age and sex.

This receptor was taken from a human donor in good health. The sequencing sample was made of blood. In this chain, TRGV10 is recombined with TRGJ1 or TRGJ2. TCRdb offers no J gene call, so here the DNA was matched to germline to obtain one. TRGV10 is recorded as an ORF, its role being uncertain. DNA sequence: TGTGCTGCGTGGGATTATAATTATTATAAGAAACTCTTT. Its protein product is CAAWDYNYYKKLF.